Listed below are T cell receptor beta chains from one sample, sequenced in a study of shared clonotypes between healthy human individuals. TCRdb's copy holds only in-frame clones and misses some; the assay was immunoSEQ multiplex PCR. The sample has some 2,100,000 clones, approximately 94% seen once. Sequenced: naive CD4+ T cells sorted from blood. These receptor sequences come from a man aged 18 to 30 in good health. Each CDR3 is given with its conserved first and last residue. The D gene is left open where the match is weak. The size of a clone is reported for some rows only, either as once, few or many, or as a class for expanded clones.

j_gene | d_gene | abundance | v_gene | CDR3aa | CDR3nt
TRBJ2-1 | TRBD2 | - | TRBV6-6 | CASSYLGGSSYNEQFF | TGTGCCAGCAGTTACCTAGGCGGGAGCTCCTACAATGAGCAGTTCTTC
TRBJ1-1 | - | - | TRBV10-3 | CAISERPGGTEAFF | TGTGCCATCAGTGAGAGGCCCGGAGGCACTGAAGCTTTCTTT
TRBJ1-3 | - | - | TRBV19 | CASSESTRAGNTIYF | TGTGCCAGTAGTGAAAGTACCAGGGCTGGAAACACCATATATTTT
TRBJ1-2 | - | - | TRBV19 | CASRKTETRVSGYTF | TGTGCCAGTAGAAAGACAGAGACGAGGGTGTCGGGCTACACCTTC
TRBJ2-1 | TRBD2 | - | TRBV6-6 | CASTLWGGSNEQFF | TGTGCCAGCACTCTTTGGGGAGGGTCCAATGAGCAGTTCTTC
TRBJ1-6 | - | - | TRBV2 | CASSQEGGKANSPLHF | TGTGCCAGCAGCCAAGAGGGGGGCAAGGCTAATTCACCCCTCCACTTT
TRBJ2-6 | - | - | TRBV11-2 | CASRLGGATTGANVLTF | TGTGCCAGCAGGTTGGGGGGGGCCACAACCGGGGCCAACGTCCTGACTTTC
TRBJ2-2 | TRBD1 | - | TRBV5-1 | CASSQGTGSNTGELFF | TGCGCCAGCAGCCAGGGGACAGGGTCGAACACCGGGGAGCTGTTTTTT
TRBJ2-3 | - | - | TRBV5-4 | CASSRMPPLASFTVDTQYF | TGTGCCAGCAGCCGAATGCCCCCCCTAGCTAGCTTTACTGTTGATACGCAGTATTTT
TRBJ2-1 | - | once | TRBV11-2 | CASSLTAGSYNEQFF | TGTGCCAGCAGCTTAACAGCGGGCTCCTACAATGAGCAGTTCTTC
TRBJ1-1 | TRBD1 | - | TRBV30 | CAWRGTGVNTEAFF | TGTGCCTGGAGAGGGACAGGGGTTAACACTGAAGCTTTCTTT
TRBJ1-5 | - | few | TRBV21-1 | CASSNQPQHF | TGTGCCAGCAGCAATCAGCCCCAGCATTTT
TRBJ2-2 | - | - | TRBV4-2 | CASSQVADRNTGELFF | TGTGCCAGCAGCCAAGTCGCCGACAGGAACACCGGGGAGCTGTTTTTT
TRBJ2-5 | - | - | TRBV5-1 | CASSLGQAAKETQYF | TGCGCCAGCAGCTTGGGACAGGCAGCGAAAGAGACCCAGTACTTC
TRBJ2-7 | - | once | TRBV5-4 | CASSLDSFYEQYF | TGTGCCAGCAGCTTGGACAGTTTCTACGAGCAGTACTTC
TRBJ2-5 | - | - | TRBV23-1 | CASSHGILGHSQETQYF | TGCGCCAGCAGTCACGGGATCTTGGGACATTCACAAGAGACCCAGTACTTC
TRBJ2-3 | - | - | TRBV15 | CATSREGLGTDTQYF | TGTGCCACCAGCAGAGAGGGACTTGGCACAGATACGCAGTATTTT
TRBJ2-7 | TRBD2 | - | TRBV2 | CASSGTSGTIEQYF | TGTGCCAGCTCCGGGACTAGCGGAACCATCGAGCAGTACTTC
TRBJ1-2 | TRBD1 | - | TRBV6-1 | CASSRDRGEGYTF | TGTGCCAGCAGCCGGGACAGGGGCGAGGGCTACACCTTC
TRBJ2-5 | TRBD1 | - | TRBV7-9 | CASSSGQGAETQYF | TGTGCCAGCAGCTCTGGACAGGGAGCGGAGACCCAGTACTTC
TRBJ2-5 | - | - | TRBV11-2 | CASSLGLAETQYF | TGTGCCAGCAGCTTGGGCCTAGCAGAGACCCAGTACTTC
TRBJ1-2 | - | - | TRBV6-1 | CASSADSSYGYTF | TGTGCCAGCAGTGCCGACAGCTCCTATGGCTACACCTTC
TRBJ2-2 | - | - | TRBV11-2 | CASTERGGGTGELFF | TGTGCCAGCACCGAGAGGGGAGGGGGCACCGGGGAGCTGTTTTTT
TRBJ2-7 | TRBD2 | - | TRBV5-4 | CASSPQTSGRDEQYF | TGTGCCAGCAGCCCCCAGACTAGCGGGAGGGACGAGCAGTACTTC
TRBJ1-5 | TRBD1 | - | TRBV4-1 | CASSQGTGTGGGQPQHF | TGCGCCAGCAGCCAAGGAACCGGGACAGGGGGCGGTCAGCCCCAGCATTTT
TRBJ1-2 | TRBD1 | once | TRBV10-1 | CASSPNRGNGYTF | TGCGCCAGCAGCCCAAACAGGGGAAATGGCTACACCTTC
TRBJ2-5 | - | - | TRBV7-2 | CASSPMETQYF | TGTGCCAGCAGCCCTATGGAGACCCAGTACTTC
TRBJ2-5 | TRBD1 | - | TRBV10-3 | CATTGGETQYF | TGTGCCACAACAGGGGGCGAGACCCAGTACTTC
TRBJ2-1 | TRBD2 | - | TRBV7-9 | CASSSLASGDNEQFF | TGTGCCAGCAGCTCCCTTGCTAGCGGGGACAATGAGCAGTTCTTC
TRBJ1-1 | - | - | TRBV28 | CASTTPAEMNTEAFF | TGTGCCAGCACTACCCCGGCAGAAATGAACACTGAAGCTTTCTTT
TRBJ1-2 | - | - | TRBV7-2 | CASSSGGFGYTF | TGTGCCAGCAGCTCCGGGGGGTTCGGCTACACCTTC
TRBJ1-3 | TRBD1 | - | TRBV6-5 | CASRRDSNSGNTIYF | TGTGCCAGCAGACGGGACAGCAACTCTGGAAACACCATATATTTT
TRBJ1-5 | - | - | TRBV5-1 | CASRATGKNEYSNQPQHF | TGCGCCAGCAGGGCGACAGGAAAGAATGAATATAGCAATCAGCCCCAGCATTTT
TRBJ2-1 | TRBD1 | once | TRBV18 | CASSSETGTNEQFF | TGTGCCAGCTCCTCCGAGACAGGGACCAATGAGCAGTTCTTC
TRBJ2-5 | TRBD2 | - | TRBV5-1 | CASSLEPSGGQETQYF | TGCGCCAGCAGCTTGGAACCTAGCGGGGGACAAGAGACCCAGTACTTC
TRBJ2-7 | - | - | TRBV7-2 | CASSLTAGNIYEQYF | TGTGCCAGCAGCTTAACGGCAGGAAATATCTACGAGCAGTACTTC
TRBJ1-2 | - | - | TRBV7-8 | CASSLAGQSYGYTF | TGTGCCAGCAGCTTAGCGGGCCAGAGCTATGGCTACACCTTC
TRBJ1-1 | - | - | TRBV7-9 | CASSSTGFGAFF | TGTGCCAGCAGCTCCACAGGGTTTGGGGCTTTCTTT
TRBJ2-7 | TRBD1 | once | TRBV4-1 | CASSQVGTDYEQYF | TGCGCCAGCAGCCAAGTAGGGACAGATTACGAGCAGTACTTC
TRBJ2-2 | TRBD1 | - | TRBV10-2 | CASSRDRTNTGELFF | TGCGCCAGCAGTAGGGACAGAACGAACACCGGGGAGCTGTTTTTT
TRBJ2-1 | - | - | TRBV7-9 | CANPKRYNEQFF | TGTGCCAACCCCAAGAGGTACAATGAGCAGTTCTTC
TRBJ2-1 | - | - | TRBV5-1 | CASSSDSSYNEQFF | TGCGCCAGCAGCTCCGACAGCTCCTACAATGAGCAGTTCTTC
TRBJ2-3 | TRBD2 | - | TRBV6-5 | CASSSGGRSTDTQYF | TGTGCCAGCAGTTCGGGCGGGAGGAGCACAGATACGCAGTATTTT
TRBJ1-1 | - | - | TRBV18 | CASSPNPVKNTEAFF | TGTGCCAGCTCACCAAATCCAGTCAAGAACACTGAAGCTTTCTTT
TRBJ2-7 | - | - | TRBV6-1 | CASRSEPVGTYEQYF | TGTGCCAGCCGATCGGAGCCGGTGGGTACCTACGAGCAGTACTTC
TRBJ2-3 | TRBD2 | - | TRBV7-9 | CASSSGLAGGTDTQYF | TGTGCCAGCAGCTCCGGACTAGCGGGAGGAACAGATACGCAGTATTTT
TRBJ2-3 | - | - | TRBV5-4 | CASSITGISTDTQYF | TGTGCCAGCAGCATCACAGGGATAAGCACAGATACGCAGTATTTT
TRBJ2-3 | - | - | TRBV11-2 | CASNLGVLDTQYF | TGTGCCAGCAATTTAGGGGTTCTAGATACGCAGTATTTT
TRBJ2-6 | TRBD2 | - | TRBV7-2 | CASSLEAGGATILTF | TGTGCCAGCAGCTTAGAGGCGGGGGGCGCGACGATCCTGACTTTC
TRBJ1-5 | - | - | TRBV18 | CASSPPGKNQPQHF | TGTGCCAGCTCACCACCGGGCAAGAATCAGCCCCAGCATTTT